These 18 T cell receptor beta chains originate from one sample sequenced in a study of shared clonotypes between healthy human individuals. TCRdb's table, derived via immunoSEQ multiplex PCR, lists solely in-frame clones and lacks some. The sample includes over 2 million clones, 85% to 95% of them seen just once. The sample consisted of naive CD4+ T cells sorted from blood. Subset defined: CD45RA+ positively selected. The receptors were sampled from a man aged 18 to 30 in good health.

V is TRBV5-1 and J is TRBJ2-3; 9 bases align to TRBD1. The trim removed 4 bases at V and 4 bases at J, leaving 7 bases unmatched. The CDR3 consists of 15 residues. Per the germline V gene, CDR1 is SGHRS and CDR2 is YFSETQ. The CDR3 coding sequence is TGCGCCAGCAGCAGGGACAGGGCTCCCGCAGATACGCAGTATTTT. Residues: CASSRDRAPADTQYF.

V is TRBV19 and J is TRBJ2-3, with 13 bases that match TRBD2. V was pared by 9 bases and J by 4 bases, with 4 bases of the junction left unmatched. Per the germline V gene, CDR1 is LNHDA and CDR2 is SQIVND (reference sequence). The CDR3 runs 14 residues. The CDR3 region has the DNA TGTGCCAGCAGACTAGCGGGAGGCTCAGATACGCAGTATTTT. Its protein is CASRLAGGSDTQYF.

The chain employs TRBV6-6 and TRBJ2-1, with D perhaps TRBD2 (6 bases). CDR3 size: 15 residues. The germline V gene encodes CDR1 MNHNY and CDR2 SVGAGI (reference sequence). The V gene lost 0 bases and the J gene lost 8 bases, with 14 bases spanning the gap. CDR3 loop: CASSYSDMGEDEQFF. The CDR3, as DNA: TGTGCCAGCAGTTACTCCGATATGGGGGAGGATGAGCAGTTCTTC.

A remark on this clone: Other DNA sequences in this sample translate to the same CDR3. As DNA, the CDR3 is TGTGCTAGTGGTTTGGTTCCCGGGGAGCTGTTTTTT. Translated, it gives CASGLVPGELFF. The rearrangement links TRBV12-5 to TRBJ2-2; D not resolved. The CDR3 totals 12 residues. Per germline, CDR1 LGHNT and CDR2 FRNRAP. V lost 0 bases and J 6 bases, leaving 2 bases between the germline ends.

The V gene is TRBV5-1, the J gene TRBJ2-1; unclear D gene. The germline V gene has CDR1 SGHRS and CDR2 YFSETQ. The CDR3 consists of 14 residues. Trimming left V 0 bases short and J 3 bases short, with 7 bases between. The CDR3 protein is CASSLDGGYNEQFF. CDR3 DNA sequence: TGCGCCAGCAGCTTGGACGGCGGCTACAATGAGCAGTTCTTC.

The chain recombines TRBV7-3 with TRBJ1-3; 8 nucleotides line up with TRBD1. CDR1 is SGHTA, CDR2 FQGTGA, per germline. The ends lost 4 bases at V and 2 bases at J; junction bases unmatched: 4. The CDR3 consists of 15 residues. CDR3 sequence (DNA): TGTGCCAGCAGCTCCACAGGGGGGCCTGGAAACACCATATATTTT. This encodes CASSSTGGPGNTIYF.

The V call is TRBV7-9, the J call TRBJ2-2; tentatively, D is TRBD1 (6 bases). The CDR3 length is 18 residues. Trimming took 4 bases from V and 0 from J, leaving 18 bases between them. Germline values: CDR1 SEHNR, CDR2 FQNEAQ (reference sequence). CDR3 loop: CASSSPPTGNTNTGELFF. CDR3 nucleotides: TGTGCCAGCAGCTCCCCTCCCACAGGGAATACGAACACCGGGGAGCTGTTTTTT.

The chain employs TRBV27 and TRBJ2-5; no reliable D call. Germline V CDR1 and CDR2: MNHEY, SMNVEV (reference sequence). Between the trimmed V and J ends, which lost 6 bases and 3 bases, there was a span of 14 bases. The CDR3 runs 14 residues. CDR3: CASREWQREETQYF. In DNA, the CDR3 is TGTGCCAGCAGGGAGTGGCAGCGAGAAGAGACCCAGTACTTC.

This chain links TRBV6-1 with TRBJ1-2; possibly TRBD1 for D (6 bases). Trimming stripped 6 bases from V and 8 bases from J, with 22 bases between. Germline CDR1 MNHNS, CDR2 SASEGT. The CDR3 is 15 amino acids. In DNA form, the CDR3 reads TGTGCCAGCAGCGGACAGCTCCCTGACTTATCAGGCTACACCTTC. It encodes CASSGQLPDLSGYTF.

The rearrangement uses TRBV27 and TRBJ2-5, with D unresolved. Germline V CDR1 and CDR2: MNHEY, SMNVEV (reference sequence). CDR3 length: 13 amino acids. V was trimmed by 6 bases and J by 0 bases, leaving 8 bases between them. The CDR3 reads CASRFRYQETQYF. The CDR3 DNA sequence: TGTGCCAGCAGATTTAGGTACCAAGAGACCCAGTACTTC.

Comments on this clone: Other DNA sequences in this specimen translate into the identical CDR3. The rearrangement links TRBV18 to TRBJ1-2, with 8 bases that match TRBD1. This CDR3 comprises 15 residues. V lost 3 bases and J lost 2; bases outside the gene matches: 5. Germline V gene sequence: CDR1 KGHSH, CDR2 LQKENI. CDR3 in amino acids: CASSPGQGANYGYTF. CDR3 coding DNA: TGTGCCAGCTCACCGGGGCAGGGGGCGAACTATGGCTACACCTTC. Based on the CDR3 plus reference TRBV18 and TRBJ1-2, the full variable domain is NAGVMQNPRHLVRRRGQEARLRCSPMKGHSHVYWYRQLPEEGLKFMVYLQKENIIDESGMPKERFSAEFPKEGPSILRIQQVVRGDSAAYFCASSPGQGANYGYTFGSGTRLTVV.

This chain links TRBV28 with TRBJ1-2, with a tentative D call TRBD1 (5 bases). The CDR3 sequence is 10 residues long. Germline V gene sequence: CDR1 MDHEN, CDR2 SYDVKM. Trimming pared 10 bases from V and 7 bases from J, leaving 10 bases between. The CDR3 coding sequence is TGTGCCACCCAGGGCCTTGGCTACACCTTC. Translated: CATQGLGYTF.

Comments on this clone: Other DNA sequences of this sample code for an identical CDR3. The chain joins TRBV2 to TRBJ1-4, with D hard to call. The germline V and J ends were trimmed by 5 bases and 5 bases, with 0 bases remaining between them. This CDR3 has 10 amino acids. Germline V gene data show CDR1 as SNHLY and CDR2 as FYNNEI. The CDR3 is CASSNEKLFF. The DNA for the CDR3 is TGTGCCAGCAGTAATGAAAAACTGTTTTTT.

The genes are TRBV10-3 and TRBJ1-1, with 10 bases fitting TRBD1. CDR1 is ENHRY and CDR2 is SYGVKD in the germline V gene. CDR3 length equals 14 residues. Unmatched junction bases numbered 7, after V lost 10 bases and J lost 2 bases. The CDR3 DNA is TGTGCCACCCAGACAGGGGGCGGTAACACTGAAGCTTTCTTT. It is translated as CATQTGGGNTEAFF.

On this clone: Other DNA sequences in this sample translate to the same CDR3. The rearrangement uses TRBV9 and TRBJ1-1; D is unclear. This CDR3 has 14 residues. V was clipped by 0 bases and J by 1 base, with 7 bases between them. The germline CDR1 and CDR2 sequences are SGDLS and YYNGEE. As DNA, the CDR3 is TGTGCCAGCAGCGTAGGAAGTTCGAACACTGAAGCTTTCTTT. It codes for CASSVGSSNTEAFF.

The rearrangement links TRBV20-1 to TRBJ1-1; TRBD1 is a possible D gene (5 bases). Per the germline V gene, CDR1 is DFQATT and CDR2 is SNEGSKA (reference sequence). CDR3 length: 11 residues. The germline V and J ends were trimmed by 6 bases and 11 bases, with 16 bases remaining between them. CDR3 sequence reads: CSAERQYRAFF. CDR3 bases: TGCAGTGCAGAAAGACAGTACCGGGCTTTCTTT.

CDR3 in amino acids: CASSPRTEAWYGYTF. CDR3 in DNA: TGTGCCAGCTCACCCCGGACGGAGGCTTGGTATGGCTACACCTTC. The V and J genes are TRBV18 and TRBJ1-2; no clear D. Germline lookup yields CDR1 KGHSH and CDR2 LQKENI. The germline V and J ends were trimmed by 3 bases and 5 bases, with 16 bases remaining between them. CDR3 length equals 15 residues. The full variable domain, its missing parts supplied by reference TRBV18 and TRBJ1-2, is NAGVMQNPRHLVRRRGQEARLRCSPMKGHSHVYWYRQLPEEGLKFMVYLQKENIIDESGMPKERFSAEFPKEGPSILRIQQVVRGDSAAYFCASSPRTEAWYGYTFGSGTRLTVV.

The V gene is TRBV30, the J gene TRBJ1-2; unclear D gene. CDR1 is GTSNPN, CDR2 SVGIG, per germline (reference sequence). V was clipped by 0 bases and J by 10 bases, with 12 bases between them. The CDR3 is 12 amino acids. The CDR3: CAWSVPVGYYTF. The CDR3 DNA sequence: TGTGCCTGGAGTGTACCAGTAGGGTACTACACCTTC.